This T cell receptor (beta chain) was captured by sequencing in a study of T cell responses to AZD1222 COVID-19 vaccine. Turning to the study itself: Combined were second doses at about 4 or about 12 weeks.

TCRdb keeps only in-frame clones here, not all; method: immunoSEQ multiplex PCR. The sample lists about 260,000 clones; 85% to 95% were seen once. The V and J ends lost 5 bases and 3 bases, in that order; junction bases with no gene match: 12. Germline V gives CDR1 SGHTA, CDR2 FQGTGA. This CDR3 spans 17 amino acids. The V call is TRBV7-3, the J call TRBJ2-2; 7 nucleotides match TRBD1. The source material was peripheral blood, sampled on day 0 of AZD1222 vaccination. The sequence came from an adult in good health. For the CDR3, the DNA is TGTGCCAGCAGCACACGCAGGGGGAGTAGGTACACCGGGGAGCTGTTTTTT. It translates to CASSTRRGSRYTGELFF.